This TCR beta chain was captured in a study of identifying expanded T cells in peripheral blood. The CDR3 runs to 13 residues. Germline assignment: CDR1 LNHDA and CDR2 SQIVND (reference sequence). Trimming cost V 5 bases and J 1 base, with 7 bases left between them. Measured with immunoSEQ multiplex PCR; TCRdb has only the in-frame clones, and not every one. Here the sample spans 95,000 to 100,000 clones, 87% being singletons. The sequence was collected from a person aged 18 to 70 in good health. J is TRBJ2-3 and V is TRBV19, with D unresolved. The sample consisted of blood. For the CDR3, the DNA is TGTGCCAGTAGTCGGGCAGGCACAGATACGCAGTATTTT. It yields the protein CASSRAGTDTQYF.